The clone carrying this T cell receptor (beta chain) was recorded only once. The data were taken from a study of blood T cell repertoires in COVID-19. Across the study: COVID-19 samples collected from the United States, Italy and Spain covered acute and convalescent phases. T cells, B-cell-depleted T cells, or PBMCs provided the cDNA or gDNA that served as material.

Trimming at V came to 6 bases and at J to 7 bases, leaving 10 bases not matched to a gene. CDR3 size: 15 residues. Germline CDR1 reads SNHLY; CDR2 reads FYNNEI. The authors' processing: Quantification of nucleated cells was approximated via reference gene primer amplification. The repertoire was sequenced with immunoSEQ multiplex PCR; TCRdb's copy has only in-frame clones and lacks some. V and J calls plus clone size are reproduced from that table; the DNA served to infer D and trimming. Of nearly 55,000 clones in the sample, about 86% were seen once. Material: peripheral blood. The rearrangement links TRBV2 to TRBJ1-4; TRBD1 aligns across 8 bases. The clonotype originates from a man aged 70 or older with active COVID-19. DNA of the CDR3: TGTGCCAGCAGGAGGCAGGGGGCGCCTGGTGAAAAACTGTTTTTT. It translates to CASRRQGAPGEKLFF.